This T cell receptor (beta chain) was retrieved from a study of T cell repertoires in cytomegalovirus infection. For the study at large: Alongside well-studied HLA-B-restricted CMV epitopes, recently identified HLA-C-restricted CMV epitopes were also used. Public TCR beta signatures marked donors with CMV infection and the matching HLA.

MiXCR, run by TCRdb on the reads, gives a single entry per CDR3 protein. The repertoire consists of 600,000 to 700,000 distinct CDR3 sequences, with approximately 33% occurring once and the leading ten covering approximately 18%. Study-wide results and limits: Pooled public TCR beta family frequency picked out CMV carriers with the relevant HLA.

This clonotype was recorded many times. Its antigen is unidentified. The length of the CDR3 is 15 residues. Germline values: CDR1 SGHTA, CDR2 FQGNSA. V was shortened by 5 bases and J by 7 bases, with 20 bases between the two germline ends. The chain links TRBV7-2 to TRBJ1-2; maybe TRBD1 (5 bases). This clonotype was sampled from a human donor in good health (CMV status not recorded). Some clones in this sample may be carry-over from other donors' samples. This material consisted of cultured PBMCs, taken from culture after CMV antigen stimulation. In DNA form, the CDR3 reads TGTGCCAGCAGCCTTTTGGGGCCGGAAGGAGGTGGCTACACCTTC. The encoded protein is CASSLLGPEGGGYTF.